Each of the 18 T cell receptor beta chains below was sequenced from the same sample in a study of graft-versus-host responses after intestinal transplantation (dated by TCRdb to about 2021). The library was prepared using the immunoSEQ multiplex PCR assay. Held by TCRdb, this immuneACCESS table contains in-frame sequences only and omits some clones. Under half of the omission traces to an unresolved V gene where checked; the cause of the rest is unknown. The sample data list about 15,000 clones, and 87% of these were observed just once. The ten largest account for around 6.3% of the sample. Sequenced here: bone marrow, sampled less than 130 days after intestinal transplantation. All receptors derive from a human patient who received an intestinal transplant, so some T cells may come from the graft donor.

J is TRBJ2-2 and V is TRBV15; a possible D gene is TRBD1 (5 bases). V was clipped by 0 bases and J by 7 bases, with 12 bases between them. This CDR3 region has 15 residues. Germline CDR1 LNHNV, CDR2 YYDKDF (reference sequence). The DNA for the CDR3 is TGTGCCACCAGCAGAGAAGCGCTCCAGGGCGGGGAGCTGTTTTTT. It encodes CATSREALQGGELFF.

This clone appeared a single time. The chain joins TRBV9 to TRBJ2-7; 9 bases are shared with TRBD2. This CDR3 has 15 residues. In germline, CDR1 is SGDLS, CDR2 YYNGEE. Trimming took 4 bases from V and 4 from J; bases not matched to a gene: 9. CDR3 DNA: TGTGCCAGCAGCCCGGGGATGGCGGGAGGGTACGAGCAGTACTTC. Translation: CASSPGMAGGYEQYF.

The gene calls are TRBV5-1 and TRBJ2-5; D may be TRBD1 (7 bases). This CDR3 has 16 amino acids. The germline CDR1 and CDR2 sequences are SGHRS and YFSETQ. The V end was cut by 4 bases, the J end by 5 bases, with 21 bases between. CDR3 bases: TGCGCCAGCAGCCCGGAGGGGGCAGGAAAAATTGAGACCCAGTACTTC. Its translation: CASSPEGAGKIETQYF.

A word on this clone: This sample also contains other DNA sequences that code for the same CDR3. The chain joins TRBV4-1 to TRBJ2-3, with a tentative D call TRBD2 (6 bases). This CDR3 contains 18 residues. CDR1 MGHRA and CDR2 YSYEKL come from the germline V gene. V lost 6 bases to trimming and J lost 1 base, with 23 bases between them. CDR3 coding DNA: TGCGCCAGCAGTCAGAGGAGGGGAGCTGCCGCCGGCACAGATACGCAGTATTTT. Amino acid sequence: CASSQRRGAAAGTDTQYF.

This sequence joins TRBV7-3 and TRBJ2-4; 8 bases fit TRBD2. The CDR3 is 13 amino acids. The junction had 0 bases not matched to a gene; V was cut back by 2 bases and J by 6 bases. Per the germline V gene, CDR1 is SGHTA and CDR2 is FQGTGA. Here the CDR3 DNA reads TGTGCCAGCAGCTTACTAGCGGGAAACATTCAGTACTTC. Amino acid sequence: CASSLLAGNIQYF.

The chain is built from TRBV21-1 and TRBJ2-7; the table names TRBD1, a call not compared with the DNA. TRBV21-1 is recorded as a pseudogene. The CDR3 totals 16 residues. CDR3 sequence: CASSKLGHLPSYEQYF. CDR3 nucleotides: TGTGCCAGCAGCAAATTAGGACATTTGCCCTCCTACGAGCAGTACTTC.

The CDR3 region has the DNA TGTGCCAGCAGTTGGACTAGCGCCTCCTACGAGCAGTACTTC. This sequence encodes CASSWTSASYEQYF. The V gene is TRBV27, the J gene TRBJ2-7, with 9 bases aligning to TRBD2. The trim removed 4 bases at V and 0 bases at J, leaving 1 base unmatched. The length of the CDR3 is 14 residues. Germline CDR1 and CDR2: MNHEY and SMNVEV (reference sequence).

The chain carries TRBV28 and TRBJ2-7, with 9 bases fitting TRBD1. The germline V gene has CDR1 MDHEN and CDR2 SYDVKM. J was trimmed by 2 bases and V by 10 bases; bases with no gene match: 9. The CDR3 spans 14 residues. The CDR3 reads CATCVGQGPYEQYF. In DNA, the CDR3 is TGTGCCACATGTGTGGGACAGGGCCCCTACGAGCAGTACTTC.

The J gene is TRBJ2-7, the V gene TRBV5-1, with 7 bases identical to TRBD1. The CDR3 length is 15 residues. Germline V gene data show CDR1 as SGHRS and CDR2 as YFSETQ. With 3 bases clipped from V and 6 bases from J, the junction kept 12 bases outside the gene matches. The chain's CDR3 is CASSWETGAGGEQYF. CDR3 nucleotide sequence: TGCGCCAGCAGCTGGGAAACAGGGGCGGGTGGCGAGCAGTACTTC.

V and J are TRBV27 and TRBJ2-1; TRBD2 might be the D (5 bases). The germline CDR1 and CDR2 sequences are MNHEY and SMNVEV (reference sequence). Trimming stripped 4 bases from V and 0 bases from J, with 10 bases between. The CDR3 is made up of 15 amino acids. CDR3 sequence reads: CASSSQADSYNEQFF. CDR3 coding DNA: TGTGCCAGCAGTTCCCAAGCGGACTCCTACAATGAGCAGTTCTTC.

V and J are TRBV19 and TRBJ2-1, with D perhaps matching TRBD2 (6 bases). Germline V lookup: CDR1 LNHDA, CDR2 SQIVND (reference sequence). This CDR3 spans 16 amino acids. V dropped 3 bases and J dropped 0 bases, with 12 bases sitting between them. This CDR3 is CASSILAGGSYNEQFF. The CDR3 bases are TGTGCCAGTAGTATCCTCGCCGGGGGCTCCTACAATGAGCAGTTCTTC.

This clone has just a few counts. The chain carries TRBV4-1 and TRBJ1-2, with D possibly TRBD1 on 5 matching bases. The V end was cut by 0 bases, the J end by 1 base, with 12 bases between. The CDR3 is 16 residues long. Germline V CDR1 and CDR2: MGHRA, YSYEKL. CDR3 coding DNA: TGCGCCAGCAGCCAAGATGAGACAGCAATTAACTATGGCTACACCTTC. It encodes CASSQDETAINYGYTF.

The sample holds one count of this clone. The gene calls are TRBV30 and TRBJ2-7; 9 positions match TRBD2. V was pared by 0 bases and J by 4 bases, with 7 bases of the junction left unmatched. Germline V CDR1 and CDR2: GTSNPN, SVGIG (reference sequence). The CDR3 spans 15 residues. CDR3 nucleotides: TGTGCCTGGAGTGTAGTTGGCGGGAGGGCTTACGAGCAGTACTTC. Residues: CAWSVVGGRAYEQYF.

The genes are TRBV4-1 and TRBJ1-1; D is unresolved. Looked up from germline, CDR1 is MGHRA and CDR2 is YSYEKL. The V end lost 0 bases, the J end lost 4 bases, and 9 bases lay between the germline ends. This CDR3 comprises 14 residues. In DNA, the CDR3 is TGCGCCAGCAGCCAAGAGACGGTCCGCACTGAAGCTTTCTTT. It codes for CASSQETVRTEAFF.

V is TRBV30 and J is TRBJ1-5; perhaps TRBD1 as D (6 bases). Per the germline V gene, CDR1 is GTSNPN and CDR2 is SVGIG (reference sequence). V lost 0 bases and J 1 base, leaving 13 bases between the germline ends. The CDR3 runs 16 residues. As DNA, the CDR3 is TGTGCCTGGAGTGTAAACGGGGGCGTAAGCAATCAGCCCCAGCATTTT. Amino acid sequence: CAWSVNGGVSNQPQHF.

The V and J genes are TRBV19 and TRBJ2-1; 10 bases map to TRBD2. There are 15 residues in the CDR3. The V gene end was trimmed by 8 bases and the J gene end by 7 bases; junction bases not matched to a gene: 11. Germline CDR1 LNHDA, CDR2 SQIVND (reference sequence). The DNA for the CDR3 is TGTGCCAGTGGCTGGGCTAGCGGGAGTCGAAATGAGCAGTTCTTC. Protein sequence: CASGWASGSRNEQFF.

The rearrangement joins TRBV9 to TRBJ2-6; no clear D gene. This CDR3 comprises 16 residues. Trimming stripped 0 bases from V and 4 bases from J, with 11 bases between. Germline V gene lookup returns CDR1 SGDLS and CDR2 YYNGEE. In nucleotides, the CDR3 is TGTGCCAGCAGCGTAGATGGGAAGGCCGGGGCCAACGTCCTGACTTTC. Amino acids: CASSVDGKAGANVLTF.

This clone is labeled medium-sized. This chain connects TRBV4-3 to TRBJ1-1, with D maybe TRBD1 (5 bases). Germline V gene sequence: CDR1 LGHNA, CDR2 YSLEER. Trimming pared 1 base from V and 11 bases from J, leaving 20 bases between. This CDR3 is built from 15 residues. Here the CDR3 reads CASSQAWDGFIGAFF. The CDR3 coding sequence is TGCGCCAGCAGCCAAGCTTGGGACGGCTTTATTGGTGCTTTCTTT.